This T cell receptor (beta chain) was identified during a study of regulatory T cells in long-lasting Graves disease. The study's findings and limits: Compared with new cases, persistent Graves' patients showed reduced TCR diversity. The study found persistent patients shared more public clonotypes (about 3,000) than new patients (roughly 880).

Time point in this sample: newly diagnosed GD, antithyroid drugs for less than 3 months. PBMC RNA was the source of the TCR library. This CDR3 is built from 14 residues. With 5 bases clipped from V and 4 bases from J, the junction kept 6 bases outside the gene matches. Germline V gene data show CDR1 as SEHNR and CDR2 as FQNEAQ (reference sequence). Assembly of TCR beta libraries relied on iRepertoire HTBI primers together with Arm-PCR of CDR3 regions. One entry per CDR3 protein, called by TCRdb with MiXCR from the multiplex PCR reads. Of roughly 400,000 distinct CDR3 sequences listed, approximately 16% are singletons. This clonotype showed up just a few times. What it binds is unknown. These data were likewise used in another study, on T cells in Graves' hyperthyroidism and ophthalmopathy. According to that study: Carried out on the TCR CDR3, a first-round RT-PCR used the HTBI primer set.

The sequence was collected from a woman in her 40s with Graves disease. The material was peripheral blood mononuclear cells (PBMCs), obtained at new diagnosis, from a patient treated with antithyroid drugs. The chain couples TRBV7-9 to TRBJ1-2; 8 nucleotides line up with TRBD1. CDR3 DNA sequence: TGTGCCAGCAGCAACGTACAGGGGGGCTATGGCTACACCTTC. Protein product: CASSNVQGGYGYTF.